This entry describes one T cell receptor (beta chain). The source of the sample is a study of blood T cell repertoires in COVID-19. Study overall: PBMCs, B-cell-depleted T cells, or T cells were the source of the cDNA or gDNA that made up the material.

CDR1 and CDR2 (germline): MNHEY, SVGAGI. There are 13 residues in the CDR3. With 8 bases clipped from V and 5 bases from J, the junction kept 8 bases outside the gene matches. Data came from immunoSEQ multiplex PCR; TCRdb stores just in-frame clones and leaves some out. The top ten hold nearly 10% of the sample, which has 160,000 or so clones, 70% to 85% seen once. Material for sequencing was peripheral blood. The receptor comes from a woman aged 45-65 years with acute or convalescent COVID-19. The J gene is TRBJ1-2, the V gene TRBV6-5, with 7 bases matching TRBD1. The CDR3 region is CASRPGQPYGYTF. Written as DNA, the CDR3 is TGTGCCAGCCGTCCGGGACAGCCGTATGGCTACACCTTC.